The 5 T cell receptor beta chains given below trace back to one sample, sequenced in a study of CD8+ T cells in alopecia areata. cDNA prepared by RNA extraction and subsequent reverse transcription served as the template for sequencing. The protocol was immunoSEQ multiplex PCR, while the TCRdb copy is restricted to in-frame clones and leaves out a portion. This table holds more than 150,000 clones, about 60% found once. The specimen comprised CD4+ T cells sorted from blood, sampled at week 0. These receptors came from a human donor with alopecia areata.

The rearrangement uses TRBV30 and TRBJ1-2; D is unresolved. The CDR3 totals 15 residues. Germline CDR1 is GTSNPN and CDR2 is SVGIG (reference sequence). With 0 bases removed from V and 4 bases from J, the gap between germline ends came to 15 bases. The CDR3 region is CAWSVVGARSYGYTF. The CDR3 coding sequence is TGTGCCTGGAGTGTAGTCGGAGCCAGGAGCTATGGCTACACCTTC.

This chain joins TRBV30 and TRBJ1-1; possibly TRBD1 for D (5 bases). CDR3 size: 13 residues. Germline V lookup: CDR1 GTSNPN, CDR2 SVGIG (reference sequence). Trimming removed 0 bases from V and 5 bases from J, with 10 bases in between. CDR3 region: CAWSVPGITEAFF. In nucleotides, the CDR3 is TGTGCCTGGAGTGTACCAGGGATTACTGAAGCTTTCTTT.

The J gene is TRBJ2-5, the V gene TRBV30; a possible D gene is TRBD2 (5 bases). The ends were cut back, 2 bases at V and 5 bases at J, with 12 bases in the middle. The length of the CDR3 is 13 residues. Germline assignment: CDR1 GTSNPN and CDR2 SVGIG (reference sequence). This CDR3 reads CAWSTGLEETQYF. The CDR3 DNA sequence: TGTGCCTGGAGTACCGGACTCGAGGAGACCCAGTACTTC.

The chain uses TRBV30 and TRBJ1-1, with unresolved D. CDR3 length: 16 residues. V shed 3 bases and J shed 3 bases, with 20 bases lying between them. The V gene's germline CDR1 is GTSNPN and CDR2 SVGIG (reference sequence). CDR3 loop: CAWSALGSRWYTEAFF. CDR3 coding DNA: TGTGCCTGGAGCGCCCTAGGATCTCGGTGGTACACTGAAGCTTTCTTT. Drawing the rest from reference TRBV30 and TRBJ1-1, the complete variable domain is SQTIHQWPATLVQPVGSPLSLECTVEGTSNPNLYWYRQAAGRGLQLLFYSVGIGQISSEVPQNLSASRPQDRQFILSSKKLLLSDSGFYLCAWSALGSRWYTEAFFGQGTRLTVV.

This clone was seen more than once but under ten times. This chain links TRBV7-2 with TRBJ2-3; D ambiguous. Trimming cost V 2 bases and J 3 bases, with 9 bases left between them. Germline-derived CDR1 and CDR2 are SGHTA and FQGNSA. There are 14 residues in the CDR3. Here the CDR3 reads CASSLFSSTDTQYF. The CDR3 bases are TGTGCCAGCAGCTTATTTAGCTCGACAGATACGCAGTATTTT.